These T cell receptor beta chains were read from a single sample in a study of control samples from healthy donors and cancer patients. Method: immunoSEQ multiplex PCR; TCRdb's copy keeps in-frame clones and lacks some. Altogether 140,000 or so clones are present, 91% being singletons, with the ten largest covering 3.2%. The specimen was blood. The receptors derive from a young man in good health. Both conserved end residues are part of each CDR3. The D gene is left open where the match is weak. Not all rows give a size; the values are once, few, many and, for expanded clones, a class.

size: NA; D: NA; V: TRBV19; J: TRBJ1-1; DNA: TGTGCCAGTAGTATGTTATGGGGAGGAGTCACTGAAGCTTTCTTT; CDR3: CASSMLWGGVTEAFF
size: NA; D: TRBD2; V: TRBV6-1; J: TRBJ2-1; DNA: TGTGCCAGCAGTGGGGCTAGCGGGGGGGTAAGCTCCTACAATGAGCAGTTCTTC; CDR3: CASSGASGGVSSYNEQFF
size: NA; D: NA; V: TRBV5-1; J: TRBJ2-1; DNA: TGCGCCAGCAGCTTGGGACCTGGCTCCTACAATGAGCAGTTCTTC; CDR3: CASSLGPGSYNEQFF
size: NA; D: TRBD1; V: TRBV30; J: TRBJ1-2; DNA: TGTGCCTGGAGTCAAGACAGGGAGTTTAACTATGGCTACACCTTC; CDR3: CAWSQDREFNYGYTF
size: NA; D: NA; V: TRBV28; J: TRBJ1-6; DNA: TGTGCCAGTCAGGGGACGCGCTTGTTGACCCTCCACTTT; CDR3: CASQGTRLLTLHF
size: NA; D: NA; V: TRBV25-1; J: TRBJ1-5; DNA: TGTGCCAGCAGTGAGGGGTCTAGGCCCCAGCATTTT; CDR3: CASSEGSRPQHF
size: NA; D: TRBD2; V: TRBV5-4; J: TRBJ2-1; DNA: TGTGCCAGCTGGGGCGGGGGGGCCAATGAGCAGTTCTTC; CDR3: CASWGGGANEQFF
size: once; D: NA; V: TRBV10-2; J: TRBJ2-3; DNA: TGCGCCAGCAGCGAGAGGTGGGGGGATACGCAGTATTTT; CDR3: CASSERWGDTQYF
size: NA; D: TRBD1; V: TRBV7-9; J: TRBJ1-3; DNA: TGTGCCAGCAGCCTCCGGACAGGGAGAGATGCTGGAAACACCATATATTTT; CDR3: CASSLRTGRDAGNTIYF
size: NA; D: NA; V: TRBV28; J: TRBJ1-2; DNA: TGTGCCAGCAGTAGTCGGACCTATGGCTACACCTTC; CDR3: CASSSRTYGYTF
size: NA; D: NA; V: TRBV12-3/TRBV12-4; J: TRBJ1-5; DNA: TGTGCCAGCAGTTTAGCGAGAGGTCTGTCCCAGCATTTT; CDR3: CASSLARGLSQHF
size: NA; D: TRBD2; V: TRBV7-8; J: TRBJ2-3; DNA: TGTGCCAGCAGCGCCACGCTGGGACTAGCGGGTATGAGGTATTTT; CDR3: CASSATLGLAGMRYF
size: NA; D: NA; V: TRBV19; J: TRBJ1-3; DNA: TGTGCCAGTAGTATAGACCCCGTTACCTCTTCTGGAAACACCATATATTTT; CDR3: CASSIDPVTSSGNTIYF
size: NA; D: NA; V: TRBV28; J: TRBJ1-5; DNA: TGTGCCAGCAGTTCACGGGGGGGGACTGGCAATCAGCCCCAGCATTTT; CDR3: CASSSRGGTGNQPQHF
size: NA; D: TRBD1; V: TRBV27; J: TRBJ1-2; DNA: TGTGCCAGCAGTCCCGCGGGACAGGGCTATGGCTACACCTTC; CDR3: CASSPAGQGYGYTF
size: NA; D: NA; V: TRBV27; J: TRBJ2-7; DNA: TGTGCCAGCAGTTATAGGGAAAGCCCCACGTACGAGCAGTACTTC; CDR3: CASSYRESPTYEQYF
size: NA; D: TRBD1; V: TRBV9; J: TRBJ2-6; DNA: TGTGCCAGCAGCACAGGGACAGGGCTCTCTGGGGCCAACGTCCTGACTTTC; CDR3: CASSTGTGLSGANVLTF
size: NA; D: NA; V: TRBV14; J: TRBJ1-5; DNA: TGTGCCAGCAGCCAAGCTGGCAGGTTCAATCAGCCCCAGCATTTT; CDR3: CASSQAGRFNQPQHF
size: NA; D: TRBD1; V: TRBV18; J: TRBJ1-2; DNA: TGTGCCAGCTCACTGGACGGGACAGGGTCCCCCGGTGGCTACACCTTC; CDR3: CASSLDGTGSPGGYTF
size: NA; D: NA; V: TRBV27; J: TRBJ2-1; DNA: TGTGCCAGCACCTCGCGGCTAAGAAATGAGCAGTTCTTC; CDR3: CASTSRLRNEQFF
size: NA; D: NA; V: TRBV5-1; J: TRBJ1-2; DNA: TGCGCCAGCAGCTTGGAGGGGGTGTCCAACTATGGCTACACCTTC; CDR3: CASSLEGVSNYGYTF
size: NA; D: NA; V: TRBV12-3/TRBV12-4; J: TRBJ1-1; DNA: TGTGCCAGCAGCTTCAATCCGGGAACTGAAGCTTTCTTT; CDR3: CASSFNPGTEAFF
size: NA; D: TRBD1; V: TRBV27; J: TRBJ1-1; DNA: TGTGCCAGCAGTCACAGGGGTGGGACTGAAGCTTTCTTT; CDR3: CASSHRGGTEAFF
size: few; D: NA; V: TRBV14; J: TRBJ1-6; DNA: TGTGCCAGCAGCCAAGTACCCTGGACCGGTAATTCACCCCTCCACTTT; CDR3: CASSQVPWTGNSPLHF
size: once; D: NA; V: TRBV7-9; J: TRBJ2-5; DNA: TGTGCCAGCAGCTTCCTTAGTCTCGCTGAGACCCAGTACTTC; CDR3: CASSFLSLAETQYF
size: few; D: NA; V: TRBV27; J: TRBJ1-5; DNA: TGTGCCAGCAGATTAGGGACGGGTGGTCAGCCCCAGCATTTT; CDR3: CASRLGTGGQPQHF
size: NA; D: TRBD2; V: TRBV6-4; J: TRBJ2-2; DNA: TGTGCCAGCAGCCGTAGTGGACTAGCAGACACCGGGGAGCTGTTTTTT; CDR3: CASSRSGLADTGELFF
size: NA; D: NA; V: TRBV11-2; J: TRBJ1-1; DNA: TGTGCCAGCAGCCTCCGGGGGGCCATCACTGAAGCTTTCTTT; CDR3: CASSLRGAITEAFF
size: NA; D: NA; V: TRBV29-1; J: TRBJ1-1; DNA: TGCAGCGTTGAAGATCCCAGGGACACTGAAGCTTTCTTT; CDR3: CSVEDPRDTEAFF
size: NA; D: NA; V: TRBV28; J: TRBJ2-1; DNA: TGTGCCAGCAGTAGTACGGGGTTGAATGAGCAGTTCTTC; CDR3: CASSSTGLNEQFF
size: NA; D: NA; V: TRBV24-1; J: TRBJ2-7; DNA: TGTGCCACCTCGGACTACAGGGATCCCTACGAGCAGTACTTC; CDR3: CATSDYRDPYEQYF
size: few; D: TRBD1; V: TRBV30; J: TRBJ1-2; DNA: TGTGCCTGGAGTGTAAAACTGGGACAGTCGGGGTCCGGCTACACCTTC; CDR3: CAWSVKLGQSGSGYTF
size: NA; D: NA; V: TRBV19; J: TRBJ2-1; DNA: TGTGCCAGTAGTGTTTACAATGAGCAGTTCTTC; CDR3: CASSVYNEQFF
size: NA; D: TRBD1; V: TRBV19; J: TRBJ1-1; DNA: TGTGCCAGTAGTATCGGACAGGGGAGCACTGAAGCTTTCTTT; CDR3: CASSIGQGSTEAFF
size: NA; D: NA; V: TRBV9; J: TRBJ2-7; DNA: TGTGCCAGCAACTTCGGGGATTTCTCCTACGAGCAGTACTTC; CDR3: CASNFGDFSYEQYF
size: NA; D: NA; V: TRBV20-1; J: TRBJ2-1; DNA: TGCAGTGCCCTAAGGAAGGAGCAGTTCTTC; CDR3: CSALRKEQFF
size: NA; D: NA; V: TRBV4-1; J: TRBJ2-2; DNA: TGCGCCAGCAGCCAAGATCGCGAGGTTATCACCGGGGAGCTGTTTTTT; CDR3: CASSQDREVITGELFF
size: NA; D: TRBD1; V: TRBV30; J: TRBJ1-6; DNA: TGTGCCTGGAGTGTACTTCGGACAGGGGTAAATTCACCCCTCCACTTT; CDR3: CAWSVLRTGVNSPLHF
size: NA; D: TRBD1; V: TRBV29-1; J: TRBJ1-2; DNA: TGCAGCGTTCCGGGACAGGGAGGTCATGGCTACACCTTC; CDR3: CSVPGQGGHGYTF
size: NA; D: NA; V: TRBV28; J: TRBJ2-1; DNA: TGTGCCAGCAGTTCGACAGTAGTAGGGGCCTCGGGCAATGAGCAGTTCTTC; CDR3: CASSSTVVGASGNEQFF